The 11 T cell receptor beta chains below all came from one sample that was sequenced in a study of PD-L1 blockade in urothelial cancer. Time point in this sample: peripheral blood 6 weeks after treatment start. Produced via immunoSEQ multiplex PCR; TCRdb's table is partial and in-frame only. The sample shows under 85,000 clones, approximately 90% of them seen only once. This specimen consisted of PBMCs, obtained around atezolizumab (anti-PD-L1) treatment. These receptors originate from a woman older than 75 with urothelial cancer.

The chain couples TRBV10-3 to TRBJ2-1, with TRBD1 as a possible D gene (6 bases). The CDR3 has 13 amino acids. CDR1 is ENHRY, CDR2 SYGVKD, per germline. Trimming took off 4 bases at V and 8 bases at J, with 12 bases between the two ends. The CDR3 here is CAISGEQGYEQFF. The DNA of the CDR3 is TGTGCCATCAGTGGGGAACAGGGCTATGAGCAGTTCTTC.

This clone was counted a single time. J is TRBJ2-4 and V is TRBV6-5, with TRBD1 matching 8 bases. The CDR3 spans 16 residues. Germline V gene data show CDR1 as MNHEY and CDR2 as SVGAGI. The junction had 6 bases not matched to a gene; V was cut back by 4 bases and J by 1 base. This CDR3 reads CASSFTNRGAKNIQYF. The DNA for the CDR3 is TGTGCCAGCAGTTTTACGAACAGGGGGGCCAAAAACATTCAGTACTTC.

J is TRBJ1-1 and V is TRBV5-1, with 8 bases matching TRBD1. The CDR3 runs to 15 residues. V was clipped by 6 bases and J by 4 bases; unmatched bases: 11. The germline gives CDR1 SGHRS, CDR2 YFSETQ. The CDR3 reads CASTILGQGATEAFF. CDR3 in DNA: TGCGCCAGCACCATCTTGGGGCAGGGGGCCACTGAAGCTTTCTTT.

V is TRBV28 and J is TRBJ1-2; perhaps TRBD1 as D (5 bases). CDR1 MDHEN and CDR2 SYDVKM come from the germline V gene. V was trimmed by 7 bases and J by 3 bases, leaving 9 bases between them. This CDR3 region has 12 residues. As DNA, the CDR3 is TGTGCCAGCACTACCAGGGACTATGGCTACACCTTC. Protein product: CASTTRDYGYTF.

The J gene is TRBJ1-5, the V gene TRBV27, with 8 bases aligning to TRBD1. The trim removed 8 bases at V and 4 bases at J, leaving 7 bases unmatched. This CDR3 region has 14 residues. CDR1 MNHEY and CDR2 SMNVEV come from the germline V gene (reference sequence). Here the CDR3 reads CASQTGERNQPQHF. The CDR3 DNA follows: TGTGCCAGCCAGACAGGGGAGCGGAATCAGCCCCAGCATTTT.

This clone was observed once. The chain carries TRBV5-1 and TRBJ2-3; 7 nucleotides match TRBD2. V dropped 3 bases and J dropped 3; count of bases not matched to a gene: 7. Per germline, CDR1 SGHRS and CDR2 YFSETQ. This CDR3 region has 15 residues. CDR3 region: CASSSSGEATDTQYF. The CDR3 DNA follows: TGCGCCAGCAGCTCTAGCGGAGAGGCGACAGATACGCAGTATTTT.

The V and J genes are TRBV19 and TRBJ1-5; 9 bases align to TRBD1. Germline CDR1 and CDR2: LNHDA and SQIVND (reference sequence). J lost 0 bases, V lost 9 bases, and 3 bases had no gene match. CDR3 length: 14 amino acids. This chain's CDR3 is CASRTGVSNQPQHF. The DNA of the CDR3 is TGTGCCAGCAGGACAGGGGTTAGCAATCAGCCCCAGCATTTT.

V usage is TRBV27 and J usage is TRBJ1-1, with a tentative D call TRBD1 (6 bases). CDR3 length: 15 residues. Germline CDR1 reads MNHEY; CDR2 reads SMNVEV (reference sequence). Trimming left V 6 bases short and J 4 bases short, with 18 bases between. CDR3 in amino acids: CASSKQDSSLTEAFF. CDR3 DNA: TGTGCCAGCAGCAAGCAGGACAGCTCTCTCACTGAAGCTTTCTTT.

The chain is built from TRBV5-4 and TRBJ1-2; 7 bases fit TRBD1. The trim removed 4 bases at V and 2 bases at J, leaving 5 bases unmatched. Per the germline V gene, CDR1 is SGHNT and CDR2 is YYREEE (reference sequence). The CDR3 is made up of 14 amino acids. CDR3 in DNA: TGTGCCAGCAGCGAAAGGACAGGAAACTATGGCTACACCTTC. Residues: CASSERTGNYGYTF.

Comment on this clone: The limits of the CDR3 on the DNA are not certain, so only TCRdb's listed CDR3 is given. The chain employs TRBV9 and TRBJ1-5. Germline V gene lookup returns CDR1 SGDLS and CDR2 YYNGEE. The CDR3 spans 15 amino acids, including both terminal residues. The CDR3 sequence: CASSVAFGEGQPQHF.

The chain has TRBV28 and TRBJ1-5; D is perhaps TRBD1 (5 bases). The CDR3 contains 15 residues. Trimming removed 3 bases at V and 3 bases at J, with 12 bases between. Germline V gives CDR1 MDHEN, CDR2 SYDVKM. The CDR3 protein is CASSLVSGINQPQHF. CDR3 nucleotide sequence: TGTGCCAGCAGTTTGGTGTCAGGGATCAATCAGCCCCAGCATTTT.